These 20 T cell receptor beta chains originate from one sample sequenced in a study of blood T cell repertoires in COVID-19. Only in-frame clones appear in the TCRdb table, and some are missing; sequencing was by immunoSEQ multiplex PCR. Of 9,500 to 15,000 clones listed, approximately 85% were seen once; the top ten hold around 3.7%. The sample consisted of peripheral blood. The receptors were sampled from a woman aged 60 to 75 with acute or convalescent COVID-19.

This chain links TRBV4-1 with TRBJ2-2; tentatively, D is TRBD2 (7 bases). The CDR3 is made up of 16 amino acids. Trimming removed 0 bases at V and 4 bases at J, with 12 bases between. Germline loops: CDR1 MGHRA, CDR2 YSYEKL. The CDR3 loop is CASSQEGGGTTGELFF. The DNA for the CDR3 is TGCGCCAGCAGCCAAGAAGGCGGGGGCACCACCGGGGAGCTGTTTTTT.

This clone turned up a few times. The chain carries TRBV3-1 (or the pseudogene TRBV3-2) and TRBJ2-5, with TRBD1 identical over 11 bases. From germline, CDR1 is LGHDT and CDR2 YNNKEL (reference sequence). Trimming removed 4 bases from V and 4 bases from J; junction bases left unmatched: 8. This CDR3 is built from 16 residues. In nucleotides, the CDR3 is TGTGCCAGCAGCCCGGGACAGGGGGGATCCGGAGAGACCCAGTACTTC. This encodes CASSPGQGGSGETQYF.

This clone was found once. The V gene is TRBV5-8, the J gene TRBJ1-4; D may be TRBD1 (6 bases). The CDR3 is made up of 14 amino acids. V gave up 4 bases and J gave up 8 bases, with 15 bases separating them. Germline values: CDR1 SGHTS, CDR2 YDEGEE. The CDR3 sequence is CASSPQGLREKLFF. CDR3 in DNA: TGTGCCAGCAGCCCGCAGGGGTTGCGCGAAAAACTGTTTTTT. Looking up the rest from reference TRBV5-8 and TRBJ1-4 gives the full variable domain: EAGVTQSPTHLIKTRGQQATLRCSPISGHTSVYWYQQALGLGLQFLLWYDEGEERNRGNFPPRFSGRQFPNYSSELNVNALELEDSALYLCASSPQGLREKLFFGSGTQLSVL.

The gene calls are TRBV7-6 and TRBJ2-3; D possibly corresponds to TRBD2 (6 bases). V was clipped by 5 bases and J by 2 bases, with 11 bases between them. CDR3 length: 14 residues. Germline V gene data show CDR1 as SGHVS and CDR2 as FNYEAQ. CDR3 nucleotide sequence: TGTGCCAGCAGCCCCCGGGGGATCACAGATACGCAGTATTTT. Residues: CASSPRGITDTQYF. The whole variable domain, filled in from reference TRBV7-6 and TRBJ2-3, reads GAGVSQSPRYKVTKRGQDVALRCDPISGHVSLYWYRQALGQGPEFLTYFNYEAQQDKSGLPNDRFSAERPEGSISTLTIQRTEQRDSAMYRCASSPRGITDTQYFGPGTRLTVL.

The V gene is TRBV2, the J gene TRBJ1-4, with 11 bases matching TRBD1. The germline V gene has CDR1 SNHLY and CDR2 FYNNEI. The CDR3 covers 14 residues. V shed 6 bases, J shed 7 bases, and the junction held 4 bases outside the gene matches. The CDR3 region is CASSRTGGREKLFF. CDR3 nucleotide sequence: TGTGCCAGCAGCAGGACAGGGGGCCGTGAAAAACTGTTTTTT.

CDR3: CSVAGTGGQPQHF. The CDR3 DNA reads as TGCAGCGTAGCCGGGACAGGGGGTCAGCCCCAGCATTTT. This chain joins TRBV29-1 and TRBJ1-5; TRBD1 matches at 11 bases. V gave up 6 bases and J gave up 6 bases; unmatched junction bases: 4. CDR3 length: 13 residues. The germline gives CDR1 SQVTM, CDR2 ANQGSEA.

The J gene is TRBJ1-5, the V gene TRBV12-5; TRBD1 aligns across 9 bases. The J segment lost 5 bases and the V segment lost 1 base, leaving 6 bases of the junction unmatched. The CDR3 contains 16 residues. From germline, CDR1 is LGHNT and CDR2 FRNRAP. The CDR3, as DNA: TGTGCTAGTGGTTTGGCCAAGACAGGGGGATATCAGCCCCAGCATTTT. Amino acids: CASGLAKTGGYQPQHF.

This clone is medium-sized by share. The V gene is TRBV2, the J gene TRBJ1-2, with TRBD1 matching over 7 bases. The V gene end was trimmed by 3 bases and the J gene end by 1 base; junction bases not matched to a gene: 5. The CDR3 is 15 residues long. Germline lookup yields CDR1 SNHLY and CDR2 FYNNEI. The chain's CDR3 is CASSDGTDINYGYTF. DNA of the CDR3: TGTGCCAGCAGTGATGGGACAGATATTAACTATGGCTACACCTTC. Filled out from reference TRBV2 and TRBJ1-2, the complete variable domain reads EPEVTQTPSHQVTQMGQEVILRCVPISNHLYFYWYRQILGQKVEFLVSFYNNEISEKSEIFDDQFSVERPDGSNFTLKIRSTKLEDSAMYFCASSDGTDINYGYTFGSGTRLTVV.

The V call is TRBV19, the J call TRBJ1-5; perhaps TRBD1 as D (5 bases). CDR1 and CDR2 (germline): LNHDA, SQIVND (reference sequence). Deletions cut 5 bases from V and 0 bases from J, with 23 bases between. This CDR3 is built from 19 residues. This CDR3 is CASSRPTETTAYSNQPQHF. For the CDR3, the DNA is TGTGCCAGTAGTCGTCCGACAGAGACAACCGCTTATAGCAATCAGCCCCAGCATTTT.

This chain joins TRBV28 and TRBJ1-6; a possible D gene is TRBD1 (5 bases). Per the germline V gene, CDR1 is MDHEN and CDR2 is SYDVKM. The CDR3 is made up of 14 amino acids. Deletions cut 2 bases from V and 10 bases from J, with 12 bases between. In DNA, the CDR3 is TGTGCCAGCAGTTTAAGGGACTTTAGATCACCCCTCCACTTT. Encoded protein: CASSLRDFRSPLHF.

V is TRBV9 and J is TRBJ2-2, with TRBD1 matching 10 bases. The germline V gene has CDR1 SGDLS and CDR2 YYNGEE. The CDR3 is 16 residues long. J lost 4 bases, V lost 3 bases, and 6 bases had no gene match. The CDR3 bases are TGTGCCAGCAGCGCGGATTGGGACAGGGGCACCGGGGAGCTGTTTTTT. It encodes CASSADWDRGTGELFF. Full variable domain (outside the CDR3, taken from reference TRBV9 and TRBJ2-2): DSGVTQTPKHLITATGQRVTLRCSPRSGDLSVYWYQQSLDQGLQFLIQYYNGEERAKGNILERFSAQQFPDLHSELNLSSLELGDSALYFCASSADWDRGTGELFFGEGSRLTVL.

As to this clone: This sample includes further DNA sequences coding for the same CDR3. The rearrangement uses TRBV5-6 and TRBJ2-7; 7 bases are a match to TRBD1. Germline-derived CDR1 and CDR2 are SGHDT and YYEEEE. The CDR3 loop spans 16 amino acids. The V segment lost 5 bases and the J segment 0 bases; nucleotides outside the gene matches: 11. DNA for the CDR3: TGTGCCAGCAGATCATCCGGGACAGCTTACTCCTACGAGCAGTACTTC. It encodes CASRSSGTAYSYEQYF. The variable domain in full, with the rest retrieved from reference TRBV5-6 and TRBJ2-7, is DAGVTQSPTHLIKTRGQQVTLRCSPKSGHDTVSWYQQALGQGPQFIFQYYEEEERQRGNFPDRFSGHQFPNYSSELNVNALLLGDSALYLCASRSSGTAYSYEQYFGPGTRLTVT.

The chain carries TRBV19 and TRBJ2-4; TRBD2 might be the D (6 bases). This CDR3 contains 16 residues. Germline V lookup: CDR1 LNHDA, CDR2 SQIVND (reference sequence). Trimming took off 8 bases at V and 1 base at J, with 18 bases between the two ends. Written as DNA, the CDR3 is TGTGCCAGTGGGGGGTTCTCGGGGAGGGCCAAAAACATTCAGTACTTC. Protein product: CASGGFSGRAKNIQYF.

The rearrangement joins TRBV11-2 to TRBJ2-2, with 16 bases aligning to TRBD2. The CDR3 covers 19 residues. Looked up from germline, CDR1 is SGHAT and CDR2 is FQNNGV. Unmatched junction bases numbered 6, after V lost 4 bases and J lost 1 base. The CDR3 sequence is CASSSPGTSGGGNTGELFF. The DNA of the CDR3 is TGTGCCAGCAGCTCCCCAGGGACTAGCGGGGGGGGGAACACCGGGGAGCTGTTTTTT.

The chain couples TRBV27 to TRBJ1-5; D unresolved. The CDR3 runs 14 residues. Germline V gene data show CDR1 as MNHEY and CDR2 as SMNVEV (reference sequence). Trimming stripped 10 bases from V and 2 bases from J, with 15 bases between. This CDR3 reads CATWAGYGNQPQHF. DNA for the CDR3: TGTGCCACCTGGGCAGGCTATGGCAATCAGCCCCAGCATTTT.

The rearrangement uses TRBV24-1 and TRBJ2-1; D gene ambiguous. V was trimmed by 3 bases and J by 10 bases, leaving 15 bases between them. CDR3 length: 14 amino acids. The germline V gene encodes CDR1 KGHDR and CDR2 SFDVKD. CDR3 bases: TGTGCCACCAGTGATCCAGCCCGAGGCTTGGAGCAGTTCTTC. Encoded protein: CATSDPARGLEQFF.

The chain employs TRBV10-3 and TRBJ1-2, with D maybe TRBD1 (5 bases). CDR3 length: 13 residues. V lost 8 bases and J lost 3, with 13 bases in between. Germline loops: CDR1 ENHRY, CDR2 SYGVKD. This CDR3 reads CAIRGGRDYGYTF. The CDR3 DNA reads as TGTGCCATCCGAGGTGGCAGGGACTATGGCTACACCTTC.

V is TRBV5-4 and J is TRBJ2-1, with D maybe TRBD2 (6 bases). V was trimmed by 2 bases and J by 8 bases, leaving 17 bases between them. The CDR3 has 15 amino acids. Germline V lookup: CDR1 SGHNT, CDR2 YYREEE (reference sequence). CDR3 nucleotide sequence: TGTGCCAGCAGCTTTAAGCCCTATGGCGGGGATGAGCAGTTCTTC. It encodes CASSFKPYGGDEQFF.

This clone turned up a few times. This chain links TRBV5-1 with TRBJ2-6; D is undetermined. Germline V gives CDR1 SGHRS, CDR2 YFSETQ. The CDR3 totals 17 residues. V was shortened by 2 bases and J by 3 bases, with 15 bases between the two germline ends. DNA for the CDR3: TGCGCCAGCAGCTTATTCCTCGAGCCAGGTGGGGCCAACGTCCTGACTTTC. Encoded protein: CASSLFLEPGGANVLTF.

The V and J genes are TRBV11-3 and TRBJ1-1, with a weak D call TRBD1 (6 bases). Trimming shortened V by 1 base and J by 3 bases, and 15 bases separated the two germline ends. The CDR3 has 16 residues. CDR1 and CDR2 (germline): SGHNT, YENEEA. The DNA for the CDR3 is TGTGCCAGCAGCTTAGGTTTTTGGGGGCTTGACACTGAAGCTTTCTTT. Protein: CASSLGFWGLDTEAFF.